This entry concerns a single T cell receptor (beta chain). There is no known antigen for this receptor. Qualities for individual bases were not recorded, and no much larger clone is one base off. The library was generated by the immunoSEQ multiplex PCR assay. For TCR sequencing, RNA was extracted from every sample and reverse transcribed into cDNA to serve as template. SuperScript III was used for first-strand cDNA synthesis, primed with a 2:1 mix of oligo-dT and random hexamers. A synthetic immune receptor repertoire was used to gauge amplification bias, and whatever bias remained was removed computationally. From the authors' description of their analysis: Raw reads were preprocessed for error removal, and CDR3 was defined according to IMGT conventions as running from the conserved cysteine to phenylalanine. Clonality was calculated as 1 minus Shannon entropy normalized by log2 of the number of productive unique TCRs. CD4 or CD8 identity of scalp clones was inferred by cross-referencing scalp TCRbeta sequences with sorted blood CD4 and CD8 repertoires. This is the immuneACCESS table as TCRdb keeps it, with only in-frame sequences that have V and J called. A part of the clones is gone; compared with another copy, unresolved V genes explain less than half, and the rest is unexplained. The V and J calls and the clone size are those of that table, but D and trimming were determined from the DNA. The sample table contains about 64,000 clones; only one count was recorded for around 40% of them. Roughly 51% of the sample is held by the ten biggest clonotypes.

From alopecia areata patients, peripheral blood was collected along with lesional scalp punch biopsies. PBMCs were separated by density centrifugation and stained for CD3, CD4 and CD8, after which CD4+ and CD8+ T cells were sorted on a FACSAria. The untreated alopecia areata patients were recruited through a multicenter biomarker study. In 4 to 6 patients from the biomarker study, the blood CD8+ T cells went through an additional sort into NKG2D-low and NKG2D-high fractions. This specimen comes from a study of CD8+ T cells in alopecia areata (dated by TCRdb to 2016 to 2019). For context, the study as a whole: To study T cell clonal expansion in alopecia areata, the researchers applied high-throughput TCRbeta sequencing to both the C3H/HeJ mouse model and human patients. In humans, TCRbeta sequencing was performed on scalp tissue and on sorted CD4+ and CD8+ peripheral blood T cells from healthy controls and from patients with patchy or totalis/universalis alopecia areata. Clonality in the scalp was compared among normal scalp (n=4), patchy alopecia areata scalp (n=8), and alopecia totalis/universalis scalp (n=8). The RNA source kit depended on sample type: the PAXgene miRNA kit for fixed scalp, the miRNeasy kit for PBMCs, and the RNeasy kit for mouse skin. TCRbeta CDR3 regions were amplified by immunoSEQ multiplex PCR with 35 Vbeta forward and 13 Jbeta reverse primers. Points the paper makes about the study in general: Shared TCR sequences between patients were less evident than in mice, which may be partly attributable to HLA diversity in the patient population. Higher clonality and more expanded CD8+ clones were observed in lesional scalp than in normal scalp, particularly in alopecia totalis/universalis, a finding suggestive of antigenic drive. Unlike mouse skin, where gammadelta T cells dominate, normal human skin contains resident alphabeta T cells that get sequenced too, which complicates analysis of the scalp TCR repertoire.

Sequenced material: NKG2D-low CD8+ T cells sorted from blood. Interpreted using the paper, the cell subset or site label stands for: sorted CD8+ NKG2D-low blood T cells. The receptor comes from a human donor with alopecia areata.

The DNA reads TGTGCCAGCAGCATTACAGGGGGCTTCCTGAACACTGAAGCTTTCTTT. Translated, this is CASSITGGFLNTEAFF. This receptor chain uses TRBV27 and TRBJ1-1, with 9 bases matching TRBD1. V ends up 6 bases short and J 0 bases short, with an unmatched junction base count of 8. From the germline V gene (reference sequence), CDR1 is MNHEY and CDR2 is SMNVEV. The CDR3 contains 16 residues, cysteine and phenylalanine counted. The only DNA kept is the CDR3, 48 bases in frame from the first base.